The T cell receptor (beta chain) described here comes from a study of beta chain features in type 1 diabetes. For the study at large: Researchers looked at about 110 million sorted cells across all samples.

Every isolated RNA sample was fully reverse transcribed, so sequencing captured expressed TCRB transcripts. The assay was immunoSEQ multiplex PCR, and TCRdb's table has in-frame clones only and misses some. Here the sample spans 900,000 or so clones, roughly 15% being singletons. The sample holds a few counts of this clone. As yet, its antigen is unknown. Whole-study findings and limits: A PCR bias possibly favoring shorter templates would apply equally to patients and controls.

Trimming cost V 2 bases and J 5 bases, with 21 bases left between them. Germline V lookup: CDR1 KGHSH, CDR2 LQKENI. The length of the CDR3 is 18 residues. This clonotype was obtained from a woman between 18 and 29 years old in good health. Sequencing was carried out using naive CD4+ T cells from blood. This sequence joins TRBV18 and TRBJ2-2; TRBD2 might be the D (5 bases). The CDR3: CASSPTDFHRGRTGELFF. The CDR3 DNA reads TGTGCCAGCTCACCAACCGATTTTCATCGAGGGCGGACCGGGGAGCTGTTTTTT.